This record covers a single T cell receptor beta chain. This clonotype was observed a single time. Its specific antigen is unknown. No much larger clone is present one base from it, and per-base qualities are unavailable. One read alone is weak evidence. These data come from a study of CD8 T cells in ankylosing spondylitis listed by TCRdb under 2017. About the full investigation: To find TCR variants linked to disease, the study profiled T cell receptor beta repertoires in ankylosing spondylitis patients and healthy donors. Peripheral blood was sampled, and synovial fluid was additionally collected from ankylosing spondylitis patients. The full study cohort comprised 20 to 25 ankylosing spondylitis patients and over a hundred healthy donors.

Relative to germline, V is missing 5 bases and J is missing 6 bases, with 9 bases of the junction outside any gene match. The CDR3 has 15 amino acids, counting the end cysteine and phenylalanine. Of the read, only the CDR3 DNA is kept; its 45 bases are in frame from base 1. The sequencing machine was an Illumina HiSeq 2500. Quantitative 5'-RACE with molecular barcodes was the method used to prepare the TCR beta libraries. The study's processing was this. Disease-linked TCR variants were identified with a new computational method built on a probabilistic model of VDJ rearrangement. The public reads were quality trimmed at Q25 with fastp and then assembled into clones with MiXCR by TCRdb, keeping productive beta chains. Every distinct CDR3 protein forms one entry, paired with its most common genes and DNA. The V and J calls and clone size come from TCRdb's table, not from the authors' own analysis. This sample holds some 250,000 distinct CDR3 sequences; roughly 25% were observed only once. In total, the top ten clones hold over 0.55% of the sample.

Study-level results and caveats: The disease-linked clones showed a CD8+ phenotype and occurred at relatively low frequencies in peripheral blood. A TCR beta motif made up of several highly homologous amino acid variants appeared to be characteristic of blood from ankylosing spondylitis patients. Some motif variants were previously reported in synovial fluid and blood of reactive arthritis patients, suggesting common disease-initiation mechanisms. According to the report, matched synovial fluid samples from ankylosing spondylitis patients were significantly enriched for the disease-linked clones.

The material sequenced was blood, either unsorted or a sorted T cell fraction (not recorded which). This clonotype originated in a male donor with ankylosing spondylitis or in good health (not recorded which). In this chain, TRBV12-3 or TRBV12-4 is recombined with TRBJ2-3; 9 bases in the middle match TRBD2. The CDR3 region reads CASSAPAGGVDTQYF. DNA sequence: TGTGCCAGCAGTGCGCCTGCGGGGGGGGTGGATACGCAGTATTTT.